These T cell receptor beta chains were read from a single sample in a study of control samples from healthy donors and cancer patients. TCRdb's table, derived via immunoSEQ multiplex PCR, lists solely in-frame clones and lacks some. The sample consists of about 130,000 clones, under 95% of them appearing once. The sample comprised blood. The receptors were gathered from a man between 18 and 29 years old in good health. Both conserved end residues are part of each CDR3. A D gene is named only where the DNA matches it firmly. Only part of the rows carry a size: once, few, many, or a class if the clone is expanded.

clone_size	v_call	d_call	j_call	cdr3_nt	cdr3_aa
.	TRBV7-6	.	TRBJ2-3	TGTGCCAGCAGCTTAGATGTAGCGCGCACAGATACGCAGTATTTT	CASSLDVARTDTQYF
.	TRBV19	.	TRBJ1-1	TGTGCCAGTAACTTCCAGGGAGGTGGGGACACTGAAGCTTTCTTT	CASNFQGGGDTEAFF
.	TRBV5-5	.	TRBJ1-1	TGTGCCAGCAGCAGACATAGGAACACTGAAGCTTTCTTT	CASSRHRNTEAFF
.	TRBV23-1	.	TRBJ2-6	TGCGCCAGCAGACGCGTACAGATCACTGGGGCCAACGTCCTGACTTTC	CASRRVQITGANVLTF
.	TRBV9	TRBD1	TRBJ2-2	TGTGCCAGCAGCGCCGGGACAGCACCCGGGGAGCTGTTTTTT	CASSAGTAPGELFF
once	TRBV27	TRBD1	TRBJ1-5	TGTGCCAGCAGGCGGACAGGGGGAAATCAGCCCCAGCATTTT	CASRRTGGNQPQHF
.	TRBV29-1	.	TRBJ1-1	TGCAGCGCCGAGGGCGGGAACACTGAAGCTTTCTTT	CSAEGGNTEAFF
.	TRBV6-5	.	TRBJ1-5	TGTGCCAGCAGTTACACCGGGGGGCCCCAGCATTTT	CASSYTGGPQHF
.	TRBV5-1	.	TRBJ1-6	TGCGCCAGCAGCCTTGGGACTGCTGAGGATAATTCACCCCTCCACTTT	CASSLGTAEDNSPLHF
.	TRBV12-3/TRBV12-4	.	TRBJ2-7	TGTGCCAGCAGTTTGAAGGCCCACGAGCAGTACTTC	CASSLKAHEQYF
.	TRBV2	.	TRBJ2-5	TGTGCCAGCAGTGATGCGGGAAGGGGACAAGAGACCCAGTACTTC	CASSDAGRGQETQYF
.	TRBV10-3	TRBD2	TRBJ2-7	TGTGCCACCGGGACTAGCGGCCCCTACGAGCAGTACTTC	CATGTSGPYEQYF
.	TRBV2	.	TRBJ1-1	TGTGCCAGCAGTGAAGACAGGGTGCCTTTCTTT	CASSEDRVPFF
.	TRBV5-4	.	TRBJ2-1	TGTGCCAGCAGCTTGGCCAAGGGGCAGGGCTACAATGAGCAGTTCTTC	CASSLAKGQGYNEQFF
.	TRBV11-3	TRBD1	TRBJ1-1	TGTGCCAGCAGCGCAGGGGGCTGGAACACTGAAGCTTTCTTT	CASSAGGWNTEAFF
.	TRBV9	.	TRBJ2-1	TGTGCCAGCAGCGTAGGGGGGGAGAACTACAATGAGCAGTTCTTC	CASSVGGENYNEQFF
.	TRBV11-2	.	TRBJ2-2	TGTGCCAGCAGCCCGGGACATTGGAACACCGGGGAGCTGTTTTTT	CASSPGHWNTGELFF
.	TRBV30	TRBD2	TRBJ2-1	TGTGCCTGGAGTGTAGCCGGGGGGGCCTCGCTTGAGCAGTTCTTC	CAWSVAGGASLEQFF
.	TRBV5-1	.	TRBJ1-6	TGCGCCAGCAGCTTGGAGCAGCATTCACCCCTCCACTTT	CASSLEQHSPLHF
.	TRBV19	TRBD1	TRBJ1-4	TGTGCCAGTAGTATCTGGGACAGCTCCAATGAAAAACTGTTTTTT	CASSIWDSSNEKLFF
.	TRBV7-8	TRBD1	TRBJ1-2	TGTGCCAGCAGCCTCCGGGACAGGGGCCATGGCTACACCTTC	CASSLRDRGHGYTF
.	TRBV27	TRBD1	TRBJ2-1	TGTGCCAGCAAAATGGGGGGACAGGCTTCCTACAATGAGCAGTTCTTC	CASKMGGQASYNEQFF
.	TRBV3-1/TRBV3-2	TRBD1	TRBJ2-3	TGTGCCAGCAGCCAAGCCCGGACAGGGGGTGTGAGAGATACGCAGTATTTT	CASSQARTGGVRDTQYF
.	TRBV2	.	TRBJ2-4	TGTGCCAGCAGCCTGAAAAAAAACATTCAGTACTTC	CASSLKKNIQYF
.	TRBV9	TRBD1	TRBJ1-3	TGTGCCAGCAGCTCACAGGGGACTTTCGGAAACACCATATATTTT	CASSSQGTFGNTIYF
.	TRBV13	.	TRBJ1-5	TGTGCCAGCAGTAACGGACAGAATCAGCCCCAGCATTTT	CASSNGQNQPQHF
.	TRBV7-3	.	TRBJ2-2	TGTGCCAGCAGCCTCGGGGGCAGCGGGGAGCTGTTTTTT	CASSLGGSGELFF
.	TRBV20-1	.	TRBJ1-1	TGCAGTGCTAGGGAAAACACTGAAGCTTTCTTT	CSARENTEAFF
.	TRBV4-1	.	TRBJ1-5	TGCGCCAGCAGCCAAGATCGGGAGCAGCCCCAGCATTTT	CASSQDREQPQHF
.	TRBV20-1	TRBD1	TRBJ1-1	TGCAGTGCTCGTGGGGGGGACAGACCTGAAGCTTTCTTT	CSARGGDRPEAFF
.	TRBV14	.	TRBJ1-4	TGTGCCAGCGGCCGGTGGGGCGAAAAACTGTTTTTT	CASGRWGEKLFF
.	TRBV3-1/TRBV3-2	.	TRBJ1-3	TGTGCCAGCAGCCAAGAAAGGCGGCTAGCGTACTCTGGAAACACCATATATTTT	CASSQERRLAYSGNTIYF
.	TRBV19	TRBD2	TRBJ2-3	TGTGCCAGTAGCGGGGGGGGAGATACGCAGTATTTT	CASSGGGDTQYF
.	TRBV29-1	.	TRBJ2-7	TGCAGTCCTCAGGGGAAAGGGAACTTC	CSPQGKGNF
.	TRBV29-1	.	TRBJ1-3	TGCAGCGCACAACAGGGCGCTGGAAACACCATATATTTT	CSAQQGAGNTIYF
.	TRBV7-2	.	TRBJ1-2	TGTGCCAGCAGCTTAAGACGGAGTTACTATGGCTACACCTTC	CASSLRRSYYGYTF
.	TRBV6-1	.	TRBJ1-1	TGTGCCAGCAGTGAAGAAGAGGGGTGGACTGAAGCTTTCTTT	CASSEEEGWTEAFF
.	TRBV5-1	TRBD2	TRBJ2-6	TGCGCCAGCAGCTTGGGGCTAGCGGAGGCCAGGGCCAACGTCCTGACTTTC	CASSLGLAEARANVLTF
.	TRBV5-6	TRBD2	TRBJ2-5	TGTGCCAGCAGCTCCTATTTGGGAGGGGAGACCCAGTACTTC	CASSSYLGGETQYF
.	TRBV2	TRBD1	TRBJ1-5	TGTGCCAGCAGTGATTTGACAGGGGGAAGCAATCAGCCCCAGCATTTT	CASSDLTGGSNQPQHF
.	TRBV7-9	.	TRBJ1-2	TGTGCCAGCAGCTTAGATAGGGAAGACTTCTATGGCTACACCTTC	CASSLDREDFYGYTF
.	TRBV10-3	.	TRBJ1-6	TGTGCCACCCAGGACCAAAATAATTCACCCCTCCACTTT	CATQDQNNSPLHF